This T cell receptor (beta chain) derives from a study of shared clonotypes between healthy human individuals. This CDR3 region has 13 residues. Trimming took 6 bases from V and 4 from J; bases not matched to a gene: 5. Per the germline V gene, CDR1 is SNHLY and CDR2 is FYNNEI. TCRdb's copy holds only in-frame clones and misses some; the assay was immunoSEQ multiplex PCR. This sample carries hundreds of thousands of clones, about 74% of them seen once, and the ten largest clones take 10%. The source material was memory CD4+ T cells sorted from blood. The subset denotes: CD45RA-negative fraction. The V call is TRBV2, the J call TRBJ2-7, with 8 bases that match TRBD1. This clonotype was sampled from a man aged 25-45 years in good health. The CDR3 region is CASRGQVGYEQYF. In DNA form, the CDR3 reads TGTGCCAGCAGGGGACAGGTGGGTTACGAGCAGTACTTC. The whole variable domain, filled in from reference TRBV2 and TRBJ2-7, reads EPEVTQTPSHQVTQMGQEVILRCVPISNHLYFYWYRQILGQKVEFLVSFYNNEISEKSEIFDDQFSVERPDGSNFTLKIRSTKLEDSAMYFCASRGQVGYEQYFGPGTRLTVT.